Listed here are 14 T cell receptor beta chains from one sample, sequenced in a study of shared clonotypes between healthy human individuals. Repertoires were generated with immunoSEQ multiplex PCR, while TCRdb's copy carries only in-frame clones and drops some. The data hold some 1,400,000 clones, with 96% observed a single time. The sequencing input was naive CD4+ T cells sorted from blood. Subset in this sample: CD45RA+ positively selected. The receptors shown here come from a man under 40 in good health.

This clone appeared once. In DNA, the CDR3 is TGTGCCAGCAGACGAGGGTGGATTCAGTACTTC. Translated: CASRRGWIQYF. The V call is TRBV7-9, the J call TRBJ2-4, with D maybe TRBD2 (5 bases). V was cut by 6 bases and J by 10 bases, with 10 bases left in between. Germline lookup yields CDR1 SEHNR and CDR2 FQNEAQ (reference sequence). The CDR3 sequence is 11 residues long.

The DNA for the CDR3 is TGTGCCAGCAGTGAATCCCCGCCAACGGACTACGAGCAGTACTTC. Its protein product is CASSESPPTDYEQYF. This chain joins TRBV2 and TRBJ2-7; D gene uncertain. V gave up 2 bases and J gave up 3 bases, with 14 bases separating them. The CDR3 spans 15 residues. The germline V gene has CDR1 SNHLY and CDR2 FYNNEI. Looking up the rest from reference TRBV2 and TRBJ2-7 gives the full variable domain: EPEVTQTPSHQVTQMGQEVILRCVPISNHLYFYWYRQILGQKVEFLVSFYNNEISEKSEIFDDQFSVERPDGSNFTLKIRSTKLEDSAMYFCASSESPPTDYEQYFGPGTRLTVT.

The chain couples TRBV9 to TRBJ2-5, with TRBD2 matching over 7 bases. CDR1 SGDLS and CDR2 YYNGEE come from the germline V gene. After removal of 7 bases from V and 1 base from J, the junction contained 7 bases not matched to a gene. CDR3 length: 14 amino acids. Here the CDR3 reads CASGVGLGQETQYF. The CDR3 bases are TGTGCCAGCGGGGTTGGACTAGGCCAAGAGACCCAGTACTTC.

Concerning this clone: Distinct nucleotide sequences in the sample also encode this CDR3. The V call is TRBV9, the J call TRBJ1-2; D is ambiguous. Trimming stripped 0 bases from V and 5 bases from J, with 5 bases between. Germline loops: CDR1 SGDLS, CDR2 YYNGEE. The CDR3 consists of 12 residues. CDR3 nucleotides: TGTGCCAGCAGCGTAGCTTCTTATGGCTACACCTTC. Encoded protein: CASSVASYGYTF.

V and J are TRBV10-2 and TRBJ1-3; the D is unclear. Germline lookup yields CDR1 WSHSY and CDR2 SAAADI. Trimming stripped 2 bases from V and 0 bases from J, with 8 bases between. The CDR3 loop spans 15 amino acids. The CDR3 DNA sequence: TGCGCCAGCAGTGAGACCCCCTTCTCTGGAAACACCATATATTTT. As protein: CASSETPFSGNTIYF.

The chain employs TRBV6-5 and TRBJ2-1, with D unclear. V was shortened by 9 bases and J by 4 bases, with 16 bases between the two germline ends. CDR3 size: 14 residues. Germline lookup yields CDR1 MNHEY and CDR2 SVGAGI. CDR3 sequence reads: CASTLAPRYNEQFF. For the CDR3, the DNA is TGTGCCAGTACACTCGCCCCGAGGTACAATGAGCAGTTCTTC.

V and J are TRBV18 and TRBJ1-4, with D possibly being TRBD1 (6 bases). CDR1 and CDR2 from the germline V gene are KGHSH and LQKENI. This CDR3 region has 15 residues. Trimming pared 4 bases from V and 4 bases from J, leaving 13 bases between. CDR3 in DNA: TGTGCCAGCTCACGCGTGGACAGCCTTAATGAAAAACTGTTTTTT. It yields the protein CASSRVDSLNEKLFF.

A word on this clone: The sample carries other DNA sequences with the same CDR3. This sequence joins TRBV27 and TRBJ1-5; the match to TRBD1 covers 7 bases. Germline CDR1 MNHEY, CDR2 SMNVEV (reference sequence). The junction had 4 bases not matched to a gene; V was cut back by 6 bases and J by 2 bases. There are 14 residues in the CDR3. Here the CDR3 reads CASSPDRGNQPQHF. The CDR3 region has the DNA TGTGCCAGCAGCCCCGACAGGGGCAATCAGCCCCAGCATTTT.

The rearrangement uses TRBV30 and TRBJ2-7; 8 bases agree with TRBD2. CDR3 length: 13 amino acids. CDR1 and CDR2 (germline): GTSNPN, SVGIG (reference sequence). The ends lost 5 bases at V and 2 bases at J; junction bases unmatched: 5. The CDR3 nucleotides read TGTGCCTGGGCCCTGGGACTAGCCTACGAGCAGTACTTC. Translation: CAWALGLAYEQYF.

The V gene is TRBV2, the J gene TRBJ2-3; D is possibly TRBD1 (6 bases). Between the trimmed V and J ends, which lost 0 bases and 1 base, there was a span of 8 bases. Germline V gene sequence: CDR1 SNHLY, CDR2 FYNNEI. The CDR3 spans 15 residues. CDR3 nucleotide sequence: TGTGCCAGCAGTGAAGCCGGACAGCGCACAGATACGCAGTATTTT. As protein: CASSEAGQRTDTQYF.

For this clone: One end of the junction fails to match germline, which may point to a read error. This CDR3 reads CATSQGLAGGRNEQYF. The CDR3 DNA reads as TGTGCCACCAGCCAGGGACTAGCGGGAGGGCGAAACGAGCAGTACTTC. V is TRBV7-6 and J is TRBJ2-7; 16 bases agree with TRBD2. Per germline, CDR1 SGHVS and CDR2 FNYEAQ. The CDR3 runs 16 residues.

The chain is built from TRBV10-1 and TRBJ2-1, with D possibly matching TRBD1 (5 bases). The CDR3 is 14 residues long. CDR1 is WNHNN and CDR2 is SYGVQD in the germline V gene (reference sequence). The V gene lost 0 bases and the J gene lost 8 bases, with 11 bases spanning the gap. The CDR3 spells CASSESGQPDEQFF. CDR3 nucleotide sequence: TGCGCCAGCAGTGAGTCGGGGCAGCCCGATGAGCAGTTCTTC.

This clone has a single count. CDR3 nucleotides: TGTGCCAGCAGTTTACTACTTAACTACGAGCAGTACTTC. This translates into CASSLLLNYEQYF. The rearrangement joins TRBV28 to TRBJ2-7; D gene ambiguous. V gave up 2 bases and J gave up 3 bases, with 8 bases separating them. CDR3 size: 13 residues. Germline CDR1 MDHEN, CDR2 SYDVKM.

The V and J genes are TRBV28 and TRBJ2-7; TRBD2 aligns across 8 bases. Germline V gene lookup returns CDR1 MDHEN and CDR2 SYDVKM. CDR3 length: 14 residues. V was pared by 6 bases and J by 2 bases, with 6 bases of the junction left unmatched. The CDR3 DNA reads TGTGCCAGCAGCTCGGGCGGGAGGACCTACGAGCAGTACTTC. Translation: CASSSGGRTYEQYF. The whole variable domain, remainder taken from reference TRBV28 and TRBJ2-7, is DVKVTQSSRYLVKRTGEKVFLECVQDMDHENMFWYRQDPGLGLRLIYFSYDVKMKEKGDIPEGYSVSREKKERFSLILESASTNQTSMYLCASSSGGRTYEQYFGPGTRLTVT.